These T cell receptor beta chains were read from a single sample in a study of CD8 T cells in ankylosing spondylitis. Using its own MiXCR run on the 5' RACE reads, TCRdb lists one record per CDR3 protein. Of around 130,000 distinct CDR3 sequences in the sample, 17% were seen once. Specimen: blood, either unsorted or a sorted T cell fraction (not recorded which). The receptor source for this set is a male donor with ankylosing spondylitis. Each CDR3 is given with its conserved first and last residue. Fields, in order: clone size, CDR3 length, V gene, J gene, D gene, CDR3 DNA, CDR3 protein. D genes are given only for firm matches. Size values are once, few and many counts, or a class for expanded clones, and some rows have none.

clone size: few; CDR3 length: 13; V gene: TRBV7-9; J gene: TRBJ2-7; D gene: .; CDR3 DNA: TGTGCCAGCAGCCAATCGGGGAGAGACGAGCAGTACTTC; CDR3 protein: CASSQSGRDEQYF
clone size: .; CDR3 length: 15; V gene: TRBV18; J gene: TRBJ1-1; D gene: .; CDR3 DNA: TGTGCCAGCTCACCATCCCCAAGGGGGGGGACTGAAGCTTTCTTT; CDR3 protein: CASSPSPRGGTEAFF
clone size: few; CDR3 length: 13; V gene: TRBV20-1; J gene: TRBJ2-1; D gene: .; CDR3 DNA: TGCAGTGCTAGCCCCCCCCACGGACTTGAGCAGTTCTTC; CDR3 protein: CSASPPHGLEQFF
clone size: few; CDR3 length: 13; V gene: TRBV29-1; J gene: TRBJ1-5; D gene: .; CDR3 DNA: TGCAGCGTTGGCGGGGCCTTCAATCAGCCCCAGCATTTT; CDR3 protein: CSVGGAFNQPQHF
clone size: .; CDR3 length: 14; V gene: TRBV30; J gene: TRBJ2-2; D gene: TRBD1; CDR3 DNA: TGTGCCTGGCAAGGACAGGGGGCGACCGGGGAGCTGTTTTTT; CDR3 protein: CAWQGQGATGELFF
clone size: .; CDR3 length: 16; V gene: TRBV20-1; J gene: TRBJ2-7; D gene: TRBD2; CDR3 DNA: TGCAGTGCTAGAGATCCCCCGGGACTAGGAGTCTACGAGCAGTACTTC; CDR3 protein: CSARDPPGLGVYEQYF
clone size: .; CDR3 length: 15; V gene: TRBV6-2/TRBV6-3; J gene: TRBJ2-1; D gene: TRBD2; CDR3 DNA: TGTGCCAGCAGTACGACTAGCGGGGCCTACAATGAGCAGTTCTTC; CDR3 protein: CASSTTSGAYNEQFF
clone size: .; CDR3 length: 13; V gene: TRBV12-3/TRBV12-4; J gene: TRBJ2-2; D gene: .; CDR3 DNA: TGTGCCAGCAGTTTAGGGTACACCGGGGAGCTGTTTTTT; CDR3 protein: CASSLGYTGELFF
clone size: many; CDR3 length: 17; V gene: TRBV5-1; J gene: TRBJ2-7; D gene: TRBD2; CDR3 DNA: TGCGCCAGCAGCCCCTGGCCTAGCGGGACTACCTACTACGAGCAGTACTTC; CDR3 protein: CASSPWPSGTTYYEQYF
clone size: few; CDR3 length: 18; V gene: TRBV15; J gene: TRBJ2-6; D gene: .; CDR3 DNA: TGTGCCACCAGCAGAGATCACAGTCTTGCGAGTGGGGCCAACGTCCTGACTTTC; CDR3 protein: CATSRDHSLASGANVLTF
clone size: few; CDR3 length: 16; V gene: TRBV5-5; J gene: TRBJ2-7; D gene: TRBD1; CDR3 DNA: TGTGCCAGCAGCTTGAACAGGGGGCCAACCCTATACGAGCAGTACTTC; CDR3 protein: CASSLNRGPTLYEQYF
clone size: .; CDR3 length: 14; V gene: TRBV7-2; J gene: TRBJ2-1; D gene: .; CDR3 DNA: TGTGCCAGCAGCTTAGCGGAGGGTCTGAATGAGCAGTTCTTC; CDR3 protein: CASSLAEGLNEQFF
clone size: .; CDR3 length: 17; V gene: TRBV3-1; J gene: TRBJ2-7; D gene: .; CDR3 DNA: TGTGCCAGCAGCCAAGAATGGGAGGTTTTCCCCTCCTACGAGCAGTACTTC; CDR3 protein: CASSQEWEVFPSYEQYF
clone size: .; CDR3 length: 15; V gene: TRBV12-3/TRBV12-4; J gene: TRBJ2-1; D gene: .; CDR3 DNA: TGTGCCAGCAGTCGGAGGGGCATACTCCACAATGAGCAGTTCTTC; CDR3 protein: CASSRRGILHNEQFF
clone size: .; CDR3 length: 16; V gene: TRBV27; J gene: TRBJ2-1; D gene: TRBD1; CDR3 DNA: TGTGCCAGCATCGAAAATCCGGGACAGACCTACAATGAGCAGTTCTTC; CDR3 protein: CASIENPGQTYNEQFF
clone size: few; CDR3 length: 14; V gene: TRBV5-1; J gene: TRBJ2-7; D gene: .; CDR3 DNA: TGCGCCAGCAGCTTGCCGGGAGAACGGTACGAGCAGTACTTC; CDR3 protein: CASSLPGERYEQYF
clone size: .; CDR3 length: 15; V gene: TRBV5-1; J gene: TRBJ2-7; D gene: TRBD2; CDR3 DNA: TGCGCCAGCAGCTTGGCCGGACTAGCGGGCCCCGAGCAGTACTTC; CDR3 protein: CASSLAGLAGPEQYF
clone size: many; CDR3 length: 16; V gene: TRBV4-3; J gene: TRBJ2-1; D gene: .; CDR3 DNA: TGCGCCAGCAGCCAAGGGATGGCGACTATGTACAATGAGCAGTTCTTC; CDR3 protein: CASSQGMATMYNEQFF
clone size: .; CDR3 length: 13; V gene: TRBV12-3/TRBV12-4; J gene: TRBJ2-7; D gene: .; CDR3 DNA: TGTGCCAGCAGTCCAGGGACACCCCTCGAGCAGTACTTC; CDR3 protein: CASSPGTPLEQYF
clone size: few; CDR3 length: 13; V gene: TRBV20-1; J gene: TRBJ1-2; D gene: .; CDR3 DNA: TGCAGTGCTAGAGTTACCAGGGTTTTTGGCTACACCTTC; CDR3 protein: CSARVTRVFGYTF
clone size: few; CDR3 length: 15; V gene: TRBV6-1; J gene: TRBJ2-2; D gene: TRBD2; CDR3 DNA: TGTGCCAGCAGCCCAGGGCCGCGCGGGAGCGGGGAGCTGTTTTTT; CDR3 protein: CASSPGPRGSGELFF
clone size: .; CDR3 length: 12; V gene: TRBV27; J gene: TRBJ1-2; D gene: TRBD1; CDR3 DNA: TGTGCCAGCGGACAGGGGTTGGTTGGCTACACCTTC; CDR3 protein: CASGQGLVGYTF
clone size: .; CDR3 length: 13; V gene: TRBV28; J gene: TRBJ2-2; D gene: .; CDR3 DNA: TGTGCCAGCACCCTCTCCGGGTTCGGGGAGCTGTTTTTT; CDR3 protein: CASTLSGFGELFF
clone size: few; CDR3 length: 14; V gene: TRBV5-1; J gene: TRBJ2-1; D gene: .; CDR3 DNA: TGCGCCAGCAGCTTAGGACTCCCGAACAATGAGCAGTTCTTC; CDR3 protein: CASSLGLPNNEQFF
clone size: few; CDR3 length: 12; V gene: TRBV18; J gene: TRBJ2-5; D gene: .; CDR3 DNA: TGTGCCAGCTCACAGACCTTGGAGACCCAGTACTTC; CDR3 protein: CASSQTLETQYF
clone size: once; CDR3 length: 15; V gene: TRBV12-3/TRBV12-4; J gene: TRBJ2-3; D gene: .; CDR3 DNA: TGTGCCAGCAGTCCGAGGGACACCCGCACAGATACGCAGTATTTT; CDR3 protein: CASSPRDTRTDTQYF
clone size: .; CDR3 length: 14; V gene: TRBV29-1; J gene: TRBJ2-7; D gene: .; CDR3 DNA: TGCAGCGTGGAAGGATCAGGAGTGGGCTACGAGCAGTACTTC; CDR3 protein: CSVEGSGVGYEQYF
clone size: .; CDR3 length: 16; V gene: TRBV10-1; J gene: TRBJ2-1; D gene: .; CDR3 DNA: TGCGCCAGCAGTGAGGGGCAGGGTCCCGTCTACAATGAGCAGTTCTTC; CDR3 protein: CASSEGQGPVYNEQFF
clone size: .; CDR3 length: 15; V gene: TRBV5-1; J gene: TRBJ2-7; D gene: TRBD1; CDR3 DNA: TGCGCCAGCAGCTCCGACAGGGGCAGTCCCTACGAGCAGTACTTC; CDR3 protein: CASSSDRGSPYEQYF
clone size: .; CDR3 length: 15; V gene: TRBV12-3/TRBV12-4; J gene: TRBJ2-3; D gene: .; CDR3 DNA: TGTGCCAGCAACCCGGGTGTGGAGGACACAGATACGCAGTATTTT; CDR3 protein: CASNPGVEDTDTQYF
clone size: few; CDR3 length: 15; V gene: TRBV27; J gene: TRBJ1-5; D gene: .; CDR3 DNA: TGTGCCAGCAGGAGTTTGGTCAGCGACTATCAGCCCCAGCATTTT; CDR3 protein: CASRSLVSDYQPQHF
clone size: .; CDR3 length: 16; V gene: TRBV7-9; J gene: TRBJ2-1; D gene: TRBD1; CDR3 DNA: TGTGCCAGCAGCCCTACAGGGGGCTCAGCCTACAATGAGCAGTTCTTC; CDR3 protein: CASSPTGGSAYNEQFF
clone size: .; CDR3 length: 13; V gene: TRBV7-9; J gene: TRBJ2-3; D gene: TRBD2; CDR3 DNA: TGTGCCAGCAGCCGGACTAGCGGAGATACGCAGTATTTT; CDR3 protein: CASSRTSGDTQYF
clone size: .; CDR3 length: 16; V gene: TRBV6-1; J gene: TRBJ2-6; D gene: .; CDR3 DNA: TGTGCCAGCAGTCCCGGACAGTTCTCTGGGGCCAACGTCCTGACTTTC; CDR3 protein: CASSPGQFSGANVLTF
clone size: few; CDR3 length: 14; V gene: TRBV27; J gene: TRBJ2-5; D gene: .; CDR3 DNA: TGTGCCAGCAGTCCAGGATTCAGGCAAGAGACCCAGTACTTC; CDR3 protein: CASSPGFRQETQYF
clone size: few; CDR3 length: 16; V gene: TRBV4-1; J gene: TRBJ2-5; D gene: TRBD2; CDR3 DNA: TGCGCCAGCAGCCAAGCGACTAGCACGTTTGGGGAGACCCAGTACTTC; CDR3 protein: CASSQATSTFGETQYF
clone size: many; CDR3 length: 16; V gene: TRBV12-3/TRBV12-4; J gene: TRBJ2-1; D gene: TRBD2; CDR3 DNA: TGTGCCAGCAGTTTCAACCCGGGACTAGCGTTCAATGAGCAGTTCTTC; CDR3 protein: CASSFNPGLAFNEQFF
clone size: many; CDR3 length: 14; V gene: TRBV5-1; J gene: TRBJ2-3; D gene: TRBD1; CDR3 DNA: TGCGCCAGCAGCTCCGGACAGGGAGGAGATACGCAGTATTTT; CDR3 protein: CASSSGQGGDTQYF
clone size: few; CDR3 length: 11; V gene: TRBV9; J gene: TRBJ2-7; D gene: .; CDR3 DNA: TGTGCCAGCAGCACTGGGGCGGAGCAGTACTTC; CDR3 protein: CASSTGAEQYF
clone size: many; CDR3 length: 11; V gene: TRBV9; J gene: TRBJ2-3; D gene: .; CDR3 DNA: TGTGCCAGCAGCGTGGGAGATACGCAGTATTTT; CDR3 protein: CASSVGDTQYF
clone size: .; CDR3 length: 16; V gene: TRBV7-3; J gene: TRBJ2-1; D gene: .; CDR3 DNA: TGTGCCAGCAGCCTCGCGGGGATAAGCTCCTACAATGAGCAGTTCTTC; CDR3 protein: CASSLAGISSYNEQFF
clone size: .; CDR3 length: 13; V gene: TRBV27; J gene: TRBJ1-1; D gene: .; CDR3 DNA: TGTGCCAGCAGCCTTGGGGAGAACACTGAAGCTTTCTTT; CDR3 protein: CASSLGENTEAFF
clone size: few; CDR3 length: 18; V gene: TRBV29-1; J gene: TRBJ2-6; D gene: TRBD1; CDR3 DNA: TGCAGCGTTGAAGCCGCGGCCGGACAGGGTTCTGGGGCCAACGTCCTGACTTTC; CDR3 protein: CSVEAAAGQGSGANVLTF
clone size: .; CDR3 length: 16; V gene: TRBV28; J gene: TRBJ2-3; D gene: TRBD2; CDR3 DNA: TGTGCCAGCGCCCCGCGTGCGGGGGGGCACACAGATACGCAGTATTTT; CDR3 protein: CASAPRAGGHTDTQYF
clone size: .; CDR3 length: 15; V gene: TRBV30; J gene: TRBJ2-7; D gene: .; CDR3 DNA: TGTGCCTGGAGTGTATCTGTGACAGGAGGCTACGAGCAGTACTTC; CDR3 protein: CAWSVSVTGGYEQYF
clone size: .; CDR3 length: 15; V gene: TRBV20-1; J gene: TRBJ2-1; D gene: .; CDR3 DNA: TGCAGTGCTAGAACGAGCGAGAGGTTCTACAATGAGCAGTTCTTC; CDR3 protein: CSARTSERFYNEQFF
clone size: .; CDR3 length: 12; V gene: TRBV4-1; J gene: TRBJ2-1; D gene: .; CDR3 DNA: TGCGCCAGCAGCCAACCCAACAATGAGCAGTTCTTC; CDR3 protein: CASSQPNNEQFF
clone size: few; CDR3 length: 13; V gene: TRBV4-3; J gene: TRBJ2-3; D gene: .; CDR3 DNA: TGCGCCAGCAGCCAAGATCACGGTAATACGCAGTATTTT; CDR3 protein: CASSQDHGNTQYF
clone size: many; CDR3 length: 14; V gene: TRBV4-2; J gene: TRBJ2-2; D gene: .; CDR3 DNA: TGTGCCAGCAGCCAAAGGGGATTCCAGGGGGAGCTGTTTTTT; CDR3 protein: CASSQRGFQGELFF
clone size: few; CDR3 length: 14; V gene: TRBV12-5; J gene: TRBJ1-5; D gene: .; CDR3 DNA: TGTGCTAGTGGTTTGGGACGGAGCAATCAGCCCCAGCATTTT; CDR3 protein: CASGLGRSNQPQHF
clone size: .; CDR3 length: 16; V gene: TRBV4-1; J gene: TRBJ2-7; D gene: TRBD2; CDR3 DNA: TGCGCCAGCAGCCAAGGGACTAGCGGGAGGTACTACGAGCAGTACTTC; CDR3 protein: CASSQGTSGRYYEQYF
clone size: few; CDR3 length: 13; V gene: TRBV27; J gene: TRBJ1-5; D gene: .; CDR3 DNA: TGTGCCAGCAGTTTATTCTACAATCAGCCCCAGCATTTT; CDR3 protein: CASSLFYNQPQHF
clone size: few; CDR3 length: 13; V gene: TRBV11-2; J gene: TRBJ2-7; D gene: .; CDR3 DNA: TGTGCCAGCAGCTTAGGGATCACCTACGAGCAGTACTTC; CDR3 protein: CASSLGITYEQYF
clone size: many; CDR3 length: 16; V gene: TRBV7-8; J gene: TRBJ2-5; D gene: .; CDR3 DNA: TGTGCCAGCAGCCTCCGACACAACCGTAAGGAGGAGACCCAGTACTTC; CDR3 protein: CASSLRHNRKEETQYF